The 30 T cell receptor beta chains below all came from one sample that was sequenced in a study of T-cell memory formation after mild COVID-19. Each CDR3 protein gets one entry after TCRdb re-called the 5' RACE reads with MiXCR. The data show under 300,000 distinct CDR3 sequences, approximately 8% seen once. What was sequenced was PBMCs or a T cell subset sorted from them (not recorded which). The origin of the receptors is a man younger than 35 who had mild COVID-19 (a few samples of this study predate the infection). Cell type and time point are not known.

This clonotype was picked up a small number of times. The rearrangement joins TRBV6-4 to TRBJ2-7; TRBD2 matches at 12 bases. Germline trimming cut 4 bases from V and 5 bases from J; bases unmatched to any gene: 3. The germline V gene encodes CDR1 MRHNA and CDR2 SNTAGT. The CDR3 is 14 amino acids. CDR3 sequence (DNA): TGTGCCAGCAGTGCTAGCGGGGGGGCCGACGAGCAGTACTTC. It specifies CASSASGGADEQYF.

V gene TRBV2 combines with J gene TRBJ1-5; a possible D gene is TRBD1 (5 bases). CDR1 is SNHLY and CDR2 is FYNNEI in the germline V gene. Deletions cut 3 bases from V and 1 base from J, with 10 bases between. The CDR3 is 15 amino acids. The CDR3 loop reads CASSEETASNQPQHF. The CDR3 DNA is TGTGCCAGCAGTGAGGAGACAGCAAGCAATCAGCCCCAGCATTTT.

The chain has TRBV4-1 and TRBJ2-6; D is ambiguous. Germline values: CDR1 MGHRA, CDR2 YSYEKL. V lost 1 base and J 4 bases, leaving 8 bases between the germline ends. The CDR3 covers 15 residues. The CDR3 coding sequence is TGCGCCAGCAGCCAAGCCCCTCCAGGGGCCAACGTCCTGACTTTC. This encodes CASSQAPPGANVLTF.

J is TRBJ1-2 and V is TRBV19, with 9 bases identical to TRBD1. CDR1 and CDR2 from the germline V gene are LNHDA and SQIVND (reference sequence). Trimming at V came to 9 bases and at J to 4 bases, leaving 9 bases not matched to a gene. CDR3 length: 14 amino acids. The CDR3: CASTPDRGAYGYTF. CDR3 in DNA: TGTGCCAGCACACCGGACAGGGGTGCCTATGGCTACACCTTC. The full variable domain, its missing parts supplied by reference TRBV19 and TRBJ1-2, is DGGITQSPKYLFRKEGQNVTLSCEQNLNHDAMYWYRQDPGQGLRLIYYSQIVNDFQKGDIAEGYSVSREKKESFPLTVTSAQKNPTAFYLCASTPDRGAYGYTFGSGTRLTVV.

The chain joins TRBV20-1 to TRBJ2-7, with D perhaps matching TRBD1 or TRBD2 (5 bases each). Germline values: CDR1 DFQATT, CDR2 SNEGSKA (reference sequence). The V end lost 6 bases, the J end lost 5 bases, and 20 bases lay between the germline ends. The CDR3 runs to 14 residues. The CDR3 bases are TGCAGTGCCGGGACCTTTTCCGGTGGCCACGAGCAGTACTTC. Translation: CSAGTFSGGHEQYF.

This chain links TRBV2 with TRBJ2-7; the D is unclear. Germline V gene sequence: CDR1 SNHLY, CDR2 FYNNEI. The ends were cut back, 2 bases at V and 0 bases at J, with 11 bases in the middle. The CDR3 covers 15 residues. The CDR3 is CASSESGSSSYEQYF. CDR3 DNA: TGTGCCAGCAGTGAAAGTGGCAGTAGCTCCTACGAGCAGTACTTC.

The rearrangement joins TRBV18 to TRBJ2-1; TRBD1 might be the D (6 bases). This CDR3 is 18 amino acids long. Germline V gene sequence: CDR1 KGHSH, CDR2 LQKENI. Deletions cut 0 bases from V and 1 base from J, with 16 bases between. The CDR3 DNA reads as TGTGCCAGCTCACCACCCTCACTAGTCAGGGGTTCCTACAATGAGCAGTTCTTC. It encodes CASSPPSLVRGSYNEQFF. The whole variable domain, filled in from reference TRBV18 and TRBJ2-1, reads NAGVMQNPRHLVRRRGQEARLRCSPMKGHSHVYWYRQLPEEGLKFMVYLQKENIIDESGMPKERFSAEFPKEGPSILRIQQVVRGDSAAYFCASSPPSLVRGSYNEQFFGPGTRLTVL.

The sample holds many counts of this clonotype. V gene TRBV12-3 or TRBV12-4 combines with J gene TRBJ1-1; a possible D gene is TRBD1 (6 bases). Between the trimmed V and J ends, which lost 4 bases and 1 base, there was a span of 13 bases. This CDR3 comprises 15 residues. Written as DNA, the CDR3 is TGTGCCAGCAGTTCCCACAGGGCCACGAACACTGAAGCTTTCTTT. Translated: CASSSHRATNTEAFF.

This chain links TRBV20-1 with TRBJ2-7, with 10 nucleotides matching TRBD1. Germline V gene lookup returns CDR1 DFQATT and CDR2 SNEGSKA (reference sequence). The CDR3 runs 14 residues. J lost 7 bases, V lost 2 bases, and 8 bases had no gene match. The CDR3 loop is CSARKGTGVGEQYF. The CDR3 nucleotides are TGCAGTGCTAGAAAAGGGACAGGGGTAGGGGAGCAGTACTTC.

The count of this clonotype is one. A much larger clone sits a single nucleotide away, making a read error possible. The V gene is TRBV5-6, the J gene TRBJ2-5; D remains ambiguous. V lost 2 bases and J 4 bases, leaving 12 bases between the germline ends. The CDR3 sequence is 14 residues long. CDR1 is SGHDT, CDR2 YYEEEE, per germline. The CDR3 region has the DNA TGTGCCAGCAGCTTCTCCGGGCCGGGAGAGACCCAGTACTTC. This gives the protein CASSFSGPGETQYF.

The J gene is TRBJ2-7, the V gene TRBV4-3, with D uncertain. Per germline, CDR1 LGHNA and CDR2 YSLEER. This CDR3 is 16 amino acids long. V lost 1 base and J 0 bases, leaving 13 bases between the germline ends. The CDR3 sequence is CASSQGSGSLSYEQYF. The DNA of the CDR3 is TGCGCCAGCAGCCAAGGATCCGGATCCCTCTCCTACGAGCAGTACTTC.

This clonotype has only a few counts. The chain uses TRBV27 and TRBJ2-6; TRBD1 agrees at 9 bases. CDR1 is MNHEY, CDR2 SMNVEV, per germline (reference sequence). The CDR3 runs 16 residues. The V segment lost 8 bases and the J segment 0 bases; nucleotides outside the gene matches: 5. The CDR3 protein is CASGGTGTSGANVLTF. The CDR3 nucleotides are TGTGCCAGCGGGGGGACAGGGACCTCTGGGGCCAACGTCCTGACTTTC. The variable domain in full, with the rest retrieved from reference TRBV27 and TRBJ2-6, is EAQVTQNPRYLITVTGKKLTVTCSQNMNHEYMSWYRQDPGLGLRQIYYSMNVEVTDKGDVPEGYKVSRKEKRNFPLILESPSPNQTSLYFCASGGTGTSGANVLTFGAGSRLTVL.

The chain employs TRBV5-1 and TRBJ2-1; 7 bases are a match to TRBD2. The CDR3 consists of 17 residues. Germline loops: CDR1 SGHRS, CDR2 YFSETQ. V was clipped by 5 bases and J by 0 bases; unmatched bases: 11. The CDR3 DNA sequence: TGCGCCAGCAGGGGTGGGTCCGGGGGGAGCTCCTACAATGAGCAGTTCTTC. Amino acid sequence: CASRGGSGGSSYNEQFF. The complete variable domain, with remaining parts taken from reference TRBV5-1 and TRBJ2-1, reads KAGVTQTPRYLIKTRGQQVTLSCSPISGHRSVSWYQQTPGQGLQFLFEYFSETQRNKGNFPGRFSGRQFSNSRSEMNVSTLELGDSALYLCASRGGSGGSSYNEQFFGPGTRLTVL.

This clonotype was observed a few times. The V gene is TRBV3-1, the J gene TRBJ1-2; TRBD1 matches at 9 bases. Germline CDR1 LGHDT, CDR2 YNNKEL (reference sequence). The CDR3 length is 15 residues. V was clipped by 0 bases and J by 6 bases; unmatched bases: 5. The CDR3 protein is CASSQDQGTGNGYTF. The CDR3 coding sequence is TGTGCCAGCAGCCAAGATCAAGGGACAGGGAATGGCTACACCTTC.

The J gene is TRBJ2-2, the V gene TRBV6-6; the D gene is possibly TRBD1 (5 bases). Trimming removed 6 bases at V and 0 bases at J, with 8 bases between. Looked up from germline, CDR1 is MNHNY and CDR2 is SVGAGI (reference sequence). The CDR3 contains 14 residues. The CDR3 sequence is CASRQQANTGELFF. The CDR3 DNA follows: TGTGCCAGCAGGCAACAGGCGAACACCGGGGAGCTGTTTTTT.

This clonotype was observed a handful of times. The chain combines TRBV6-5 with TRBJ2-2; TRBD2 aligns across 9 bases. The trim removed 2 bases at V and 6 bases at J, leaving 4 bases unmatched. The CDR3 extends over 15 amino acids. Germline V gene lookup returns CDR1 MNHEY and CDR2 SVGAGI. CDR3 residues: CASSYAGGQAGELFF. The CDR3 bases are TGTGCCAGCAGTTACGCGGGGGGGCAGGCCGGGGAGCTGTTTTTT.

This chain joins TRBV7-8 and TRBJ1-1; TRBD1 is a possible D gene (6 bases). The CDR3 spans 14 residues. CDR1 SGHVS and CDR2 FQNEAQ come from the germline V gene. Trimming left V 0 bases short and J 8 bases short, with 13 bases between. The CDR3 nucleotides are TGTGCCAGCAGCTTAGCCAGGGGCCGGATGGAAGCTTTCTTT. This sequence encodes CASSLARGRMEAFF. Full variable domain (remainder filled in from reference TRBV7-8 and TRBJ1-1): GAGVSQSPRYKVAKRGQDVALRCDPISGHVSLFWYQQALGQGPEFLTYFQNEAQLDKSGLPSDRFFAERPEGSVSTLKIQRTQQEDSAVYLCASSLARGRMEAFFGQGTRLTVV.

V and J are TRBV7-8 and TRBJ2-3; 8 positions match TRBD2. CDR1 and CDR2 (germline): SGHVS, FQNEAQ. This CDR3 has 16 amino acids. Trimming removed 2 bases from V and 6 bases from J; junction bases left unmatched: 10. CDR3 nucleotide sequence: TGTGCCAGCAGCTTATATGGCCAGCGGGGGAGTGATACGCAGTATTTT. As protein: CASSLYGQRGSDTQYF.

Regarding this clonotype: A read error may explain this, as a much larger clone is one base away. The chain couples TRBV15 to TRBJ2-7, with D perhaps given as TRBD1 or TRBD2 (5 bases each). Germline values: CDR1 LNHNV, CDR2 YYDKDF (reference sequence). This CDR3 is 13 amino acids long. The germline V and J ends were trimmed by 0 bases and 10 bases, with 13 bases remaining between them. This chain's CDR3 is CATSRDRVGDQYF. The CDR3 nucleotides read TGTGCCACCAGCAGAGATAGGGTGGGGGACCAGTACTTC.

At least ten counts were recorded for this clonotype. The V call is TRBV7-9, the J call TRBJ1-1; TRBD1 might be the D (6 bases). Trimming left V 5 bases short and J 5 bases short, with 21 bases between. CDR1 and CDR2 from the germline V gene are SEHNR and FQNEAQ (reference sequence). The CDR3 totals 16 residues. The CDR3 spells CASSPGGTPPGTEAFF. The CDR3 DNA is TGTGCCAGCAGCCCCGGGGGGACACCGCCGGGGACTGAAGCTTTCTTT.

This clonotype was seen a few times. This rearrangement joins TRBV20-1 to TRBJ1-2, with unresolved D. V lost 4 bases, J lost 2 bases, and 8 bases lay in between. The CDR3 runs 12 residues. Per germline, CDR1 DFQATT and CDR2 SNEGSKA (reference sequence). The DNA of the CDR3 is TGCAGTGCTAAAGGCAGGAACTATGGCTACACCTTC. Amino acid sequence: CSAKGRNYGYTF.

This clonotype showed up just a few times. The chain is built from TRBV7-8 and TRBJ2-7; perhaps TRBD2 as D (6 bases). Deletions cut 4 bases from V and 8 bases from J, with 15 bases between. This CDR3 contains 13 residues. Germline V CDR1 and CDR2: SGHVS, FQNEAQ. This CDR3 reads CASSSGLPLKQYF. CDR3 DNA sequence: TGTGCCAGCAGCTCGGGACTGCCCCTGAAGCAGTACTTC.

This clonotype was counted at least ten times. The CDR3 DNA sequence: TGTGCCAGCAGCCTTAGGAATTCACCCCTCCACTTT. Amino acids: CASSLRNSPLHF. This chain uses TRBV7-9 with TRBJ1-6; no clear D gene. This CDR3 has 12 amino acids. Trimming shortened V by 5 bases and J by 7 bases, and 6 bases separated the two germline ends. The germline V gene encodes CDR1 SEHNR and CDR2 FQNEAQ (reference sequence).

The CDR3 loop is CASSLPGSQYF. The CDR3 bases are TGTGCCAGCAGTTTGCCCGGGAGCCAGTACTTC. The V call is TRBV3-1, the J call TRBJ2-5; D is possibly TRBD2 (6 bases). This CDR3 has 11 residues. V lost 6 bases to trimming and J lost 10 bases, with 12 bases between them. Germline V CDR1 and CDR2: LGHDT, YNNKEL (reference sequence).

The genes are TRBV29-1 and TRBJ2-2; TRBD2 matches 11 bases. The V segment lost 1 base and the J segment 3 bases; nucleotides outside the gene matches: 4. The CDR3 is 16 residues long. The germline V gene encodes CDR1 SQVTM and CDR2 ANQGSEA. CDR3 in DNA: TGCAGCGTTGAAGCTAGCGGGGGGCCCCACACCGGGGAGCTGTTTTTT. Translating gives CSVEASGGPHTGELFF.

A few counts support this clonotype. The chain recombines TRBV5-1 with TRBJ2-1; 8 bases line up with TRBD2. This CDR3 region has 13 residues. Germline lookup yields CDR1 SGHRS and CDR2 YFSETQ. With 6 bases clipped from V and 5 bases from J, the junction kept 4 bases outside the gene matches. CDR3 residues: CASNRGGNNEQFF. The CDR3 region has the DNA TGCGCCAGCAATCGGGGGGGTAACAATGAGCAGTTCTTC. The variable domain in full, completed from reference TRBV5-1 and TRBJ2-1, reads KAGVTQTPRYLIKTRGQQVTLSCSPISGHRSVSWYQQTPGQGLQFLFEYFSETQRNKGNFPGRFSGRQFSNSRSEMNVSTLELGDSALYLCASNRGGNNEQFFGPGTRLTVL.

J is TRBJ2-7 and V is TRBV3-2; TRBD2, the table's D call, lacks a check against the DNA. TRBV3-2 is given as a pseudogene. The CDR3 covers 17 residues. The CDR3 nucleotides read TGTGCCAGCAGCCAAGATTCCCGAGCGGGTATCTCCTACGAGCAGTACTTC. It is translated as CASSQDSRAGISYEQYF.

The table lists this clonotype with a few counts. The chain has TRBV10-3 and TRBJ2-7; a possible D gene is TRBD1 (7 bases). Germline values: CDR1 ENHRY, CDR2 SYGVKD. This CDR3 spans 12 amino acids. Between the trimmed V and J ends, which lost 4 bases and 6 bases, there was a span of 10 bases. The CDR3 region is CAISGQGGEQYV. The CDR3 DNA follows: TGTGCCATCAGTGGGCAGGGGGGCGAGCAGTACGTC.

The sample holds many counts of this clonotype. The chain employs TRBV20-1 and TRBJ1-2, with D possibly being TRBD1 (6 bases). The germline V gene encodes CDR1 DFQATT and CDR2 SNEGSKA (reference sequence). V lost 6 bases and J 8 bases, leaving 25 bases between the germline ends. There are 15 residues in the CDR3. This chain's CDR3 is CSAQDSTGPLGGYTF. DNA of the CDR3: TGCAGTGCCCAAGACTCGACAGGTCCCTTGGGAGGCTACACCTTC.

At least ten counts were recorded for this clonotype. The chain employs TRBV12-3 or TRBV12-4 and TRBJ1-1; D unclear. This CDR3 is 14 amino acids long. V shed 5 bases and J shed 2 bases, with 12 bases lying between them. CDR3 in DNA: TGTGCCAGCAGTACTACAGATACTAACACTGAAGCTTTCTTT. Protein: CASSTTDTNTEAFF.